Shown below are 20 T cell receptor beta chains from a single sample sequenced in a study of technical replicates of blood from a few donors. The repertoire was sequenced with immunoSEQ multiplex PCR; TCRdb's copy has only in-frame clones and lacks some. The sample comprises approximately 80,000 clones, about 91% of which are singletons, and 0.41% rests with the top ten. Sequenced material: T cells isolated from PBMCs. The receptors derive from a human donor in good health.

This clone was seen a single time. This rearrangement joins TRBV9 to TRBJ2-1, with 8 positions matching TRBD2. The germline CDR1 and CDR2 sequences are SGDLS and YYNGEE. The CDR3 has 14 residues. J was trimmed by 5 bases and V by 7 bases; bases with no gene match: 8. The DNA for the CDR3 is TGTGCCAGCTCCCCCAGCGGGAGCGACAATGAGCAGTTCTTC. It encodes CASSPSGSDNEQFF.

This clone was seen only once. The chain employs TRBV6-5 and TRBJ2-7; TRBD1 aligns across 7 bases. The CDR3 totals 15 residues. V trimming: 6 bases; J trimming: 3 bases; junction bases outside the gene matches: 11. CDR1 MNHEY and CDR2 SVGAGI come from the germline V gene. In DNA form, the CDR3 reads TGTGCCAGCAGCCCGACTCCAGGGGGTGACTACGAGCAGTACTTC. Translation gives CASSPTPGGDYEQYF.

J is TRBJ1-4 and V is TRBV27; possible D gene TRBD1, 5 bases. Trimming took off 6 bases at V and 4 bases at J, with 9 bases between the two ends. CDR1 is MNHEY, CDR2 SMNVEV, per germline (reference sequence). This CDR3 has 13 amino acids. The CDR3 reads CASSPGGNEKLFF. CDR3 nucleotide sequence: TGTGCCAGCAGCCCGGGGGGTAATGAAAAACTGTTTTTT.

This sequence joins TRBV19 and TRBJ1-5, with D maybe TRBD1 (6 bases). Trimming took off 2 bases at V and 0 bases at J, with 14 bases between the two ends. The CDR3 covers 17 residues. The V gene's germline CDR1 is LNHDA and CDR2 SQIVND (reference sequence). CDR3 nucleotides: TGTGCCAGTAGTATATTCAGGGGAGTGGATAGCAATCAGCCCCAGCATTTT. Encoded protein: CASSIFRGVDSNQPQHF.

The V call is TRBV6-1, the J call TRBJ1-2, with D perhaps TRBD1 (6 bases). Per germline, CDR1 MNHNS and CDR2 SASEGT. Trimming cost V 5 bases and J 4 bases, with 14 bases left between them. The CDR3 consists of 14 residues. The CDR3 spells CASSLRTETYGYTF. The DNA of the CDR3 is TGTGCCAGCAGTCTAAGGACAGAGACCTATGGCTACACCTTC.

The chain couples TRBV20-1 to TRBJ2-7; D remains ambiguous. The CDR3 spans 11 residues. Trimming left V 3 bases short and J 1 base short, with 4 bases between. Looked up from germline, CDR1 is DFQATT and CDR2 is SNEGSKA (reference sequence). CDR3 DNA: TGCAGTGCTAGCGGTTCCTACGAGCAGTACTTC. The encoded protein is CSASGSYEQYF.

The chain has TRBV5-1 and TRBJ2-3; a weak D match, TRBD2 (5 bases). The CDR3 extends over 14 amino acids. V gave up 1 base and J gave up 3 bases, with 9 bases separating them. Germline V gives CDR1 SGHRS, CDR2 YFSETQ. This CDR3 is CASSLLRETDTQYF. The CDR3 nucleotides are TGCGCCAGCAGCTTGTTGAGGGAAACAGATACGCAGTATTTT. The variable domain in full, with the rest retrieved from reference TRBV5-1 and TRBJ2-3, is KAGVTQTPRYLIKTRGQQVTLSCSPISGHRSVSWYQQTPGQGLQFLFEYFSETQRNKGNFPGRFSGRQFSNSRSEMNVSTLELGDSALYLCASSLLRETDTQYFGPGTRLTVL.

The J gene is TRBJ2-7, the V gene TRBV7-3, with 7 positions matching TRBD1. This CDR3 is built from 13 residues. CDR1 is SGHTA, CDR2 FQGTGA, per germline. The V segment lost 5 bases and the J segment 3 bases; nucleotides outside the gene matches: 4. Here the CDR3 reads CASSKDRSYEQYF. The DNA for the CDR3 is TGTGCCAGCAGCAAGGACAGGAGCTACGAGCAGTACTTC.

The CDR3 region has the DNA TGCGCCAGCAGCCAAGCAGGGGTCCACGAGCAGTACTTC. Translation: CASSQAGVHEQYF. The chain joins TRBV4-3 to TRBJ2-7; tentatively, D is TRBD1 (6 bases). Germline CDR1 reads LGHNA; CDR2 reads YSLEER. Trimming cost V 1 base and J 5 bases, with 9 bases left between them. The length of the CDR3 is 13 residues.

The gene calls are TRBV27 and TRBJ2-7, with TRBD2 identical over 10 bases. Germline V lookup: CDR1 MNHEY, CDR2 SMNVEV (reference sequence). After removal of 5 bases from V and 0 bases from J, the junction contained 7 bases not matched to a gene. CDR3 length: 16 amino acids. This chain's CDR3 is CASSISGTSVSYEQYF. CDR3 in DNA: TGTGCCAGCAGTATTTCCGGGACTAGCGTCTCCTACGAGCAGTACTTC.

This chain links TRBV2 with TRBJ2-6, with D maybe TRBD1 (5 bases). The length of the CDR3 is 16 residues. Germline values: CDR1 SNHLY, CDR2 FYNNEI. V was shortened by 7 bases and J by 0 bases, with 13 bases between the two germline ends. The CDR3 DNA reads TGTGCCAGCATCGGCAGGGAAGGCTCTGGGGCCAACGTCCTGACTTTC. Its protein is CASIGREGSGANVLTF.

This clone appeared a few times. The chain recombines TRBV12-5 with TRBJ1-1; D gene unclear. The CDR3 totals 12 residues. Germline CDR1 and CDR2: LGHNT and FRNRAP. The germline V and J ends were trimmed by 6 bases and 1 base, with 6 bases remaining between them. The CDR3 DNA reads TGTGCTAGTGGGAAAGCGAACACTGAAGCTTTCTTT. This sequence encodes CASGKANTEAFF.

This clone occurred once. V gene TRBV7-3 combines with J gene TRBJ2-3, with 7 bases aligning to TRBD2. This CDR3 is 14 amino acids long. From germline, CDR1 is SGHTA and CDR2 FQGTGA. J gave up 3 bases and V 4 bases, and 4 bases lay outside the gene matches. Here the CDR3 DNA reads TGTGCCAGCAGCTCTCAGCGGGGAACAGATACGCAGTATTTT. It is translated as CASSSQRGTDTQYF.

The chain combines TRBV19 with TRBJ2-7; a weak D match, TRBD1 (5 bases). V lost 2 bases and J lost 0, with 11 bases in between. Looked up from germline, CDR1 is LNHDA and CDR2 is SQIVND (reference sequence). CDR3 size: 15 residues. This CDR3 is CASSINRLSSYEQYF. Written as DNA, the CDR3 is TGTGCCAGTAGTATAAACAGGCTGAGCTCCTACGAGCAGTACTTC. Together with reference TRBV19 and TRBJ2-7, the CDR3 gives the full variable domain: DGGITQSPKYLFRKEGQNVTLSCEQNLNHDAMYWYRQDPGQGLRLIYYSQIVNDFQKGDIAEGYSVSREKKESFPLTVTSAQKNPTAFYLCASSINRLSSYEQYFGPGTRLTVT.

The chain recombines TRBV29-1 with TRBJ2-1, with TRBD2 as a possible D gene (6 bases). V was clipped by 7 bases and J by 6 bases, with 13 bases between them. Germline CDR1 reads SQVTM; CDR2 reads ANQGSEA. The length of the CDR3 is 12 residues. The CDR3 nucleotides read TGCAGCGGTGGCGGGGCCGGCAATGAGCAGTTCTTC. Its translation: CSGGGAGNEQFF.

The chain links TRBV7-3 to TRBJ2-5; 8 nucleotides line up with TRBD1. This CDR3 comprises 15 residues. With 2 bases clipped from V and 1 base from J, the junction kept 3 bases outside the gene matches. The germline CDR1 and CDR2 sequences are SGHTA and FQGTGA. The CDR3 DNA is TGTGCCAGCAGCTTAGGCGGGACAGGCCAAGAGACCCAGTACTTC. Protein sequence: CASSLGGTGQETQYF.

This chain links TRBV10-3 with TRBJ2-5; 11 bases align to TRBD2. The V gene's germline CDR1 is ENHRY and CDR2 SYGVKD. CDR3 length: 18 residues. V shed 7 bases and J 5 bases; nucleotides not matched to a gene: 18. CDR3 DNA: TGTGCCATCAATGGACCCATAGCGGGAGGGCCCGGTTTGGAGACCCAGTACTTC. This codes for CAINGPIAGGPGLETQYF.

Here the CDR3 DNA reads TGTGCCAGCAGCCAAATCAGGGGTGATTATGGCTACACCTTC. Translated: CASSQIRGDYGYTF. V and J are TRBV5-8 and TRBJ1-2; maybe TRBD1 (6 bases). CDR1 SGHTS and CDR2 YDEGEE come from the germline V gene. CDR3 length equals 14 residues. V shed 4 bases and J shed 5 bases, with 15 bases lying between them. Drawing the rest from reference TRBV5-8 and TRBJ1-2, the complete variable domain is EAGVTQSPTHLIKTRGQQATLRCSPISGHTSVYWYQQALGLGLQFLLWYDEGEERNRGNFPPRFSGRQFPNYSSELNVNALELEDSALYLCASSQIRGDYGYTFGSGTRLTVV.

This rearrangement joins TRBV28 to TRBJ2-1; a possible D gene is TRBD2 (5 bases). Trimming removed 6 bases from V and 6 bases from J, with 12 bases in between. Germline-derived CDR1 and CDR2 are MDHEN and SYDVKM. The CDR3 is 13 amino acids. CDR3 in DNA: TGTGCCAGCAGAAGGACTGGCCTCAATGAGCAGTTCTTC. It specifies CASRRTGLNEQFF.

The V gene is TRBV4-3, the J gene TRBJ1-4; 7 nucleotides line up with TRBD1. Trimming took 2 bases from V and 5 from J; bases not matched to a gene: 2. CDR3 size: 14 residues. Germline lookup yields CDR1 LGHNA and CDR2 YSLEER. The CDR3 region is CASSQRDRNEKLFF. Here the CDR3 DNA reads TGCGCCAGCAGCCAAAGGGACAGAAATGAAAAACTGTTTTTT.